The 25 T cell receptor beta chains below were found in one sample sequenced in a study of OX40 agonist ivuxolimab in advanced cancers. Clones were sequenced by immunoSEQ multiplex PCR, and TCRdb holds only the in-frame ones, with some missing. The data contain some 98,000 clones, roughly 90% of them seen just once; the ten biggest clones take up roughly 0.31%. The sequenced sample was CD4+ or CD8+ T cells sorted from blood, obtained in a trial of the OX40 agonist ivuxolimab. These receptors were obtained from an adult with an advanced solid tumor such as melanoma, head and neck, liver or kidney cancer.

The chain has TRBV28 and TRBJ2-3; D unresolved. Germline V gives CDR1 MDHEN, CDR2 SYDVKM. The CDR3 has 17 residues. V lost 4 bases and J 3 bases, leaving 20 bases between the germline ends. CDR3: CASSSIAPLGVTDTQYF. As DNA, the CDR3 is TGTGCCAGCAGTTCGATAGCCCCTTTAGGCGTAACAGATACGCAGTATTTT.

The chain links TRBV10-3 to TRBJ2-5; 9 nucleotides align to TRBD1. J was trimmed by 9 bases and V by 2 bases; bases with no gene match: 7. Per germline, CDR1 ENHRY and CDR2 SYGVKD. CDR3 length equals 14 residues. Written as DNA, the CDR3 is TGTGCCATCAGTGAGGCAGGACGGACAGGGGCCCAGTACTTC. Translation: CAISEAGRTGAQYF.

The chain has TRBV7-2 and TRBJ1-4, with D tentatively TRBD1 (6 bases). Between the trimmed V and J ends, which lost 2 bases and 0 bases, there was a span of 10 bases. This CDR3 contains 16 residues. Germline-derived CDR1 and CDR2 are SGHTA and FQGNSA. CDR3 bases: TGTGCCAGCAGCTTAAGAGGGGGGACAACTAATGAAAAACTGTTTTTT. Translation: CASSLRGGTTNEKLFF.

The genes are TRBV5-4 and TRBJ2-3; TRBD1 is a possible D gene (5 bases). V lost 4 bases and J lost 4, with 13 bases in between. Germline V gives CDR1 SGHNT, CDR2 YYREEE (reference sequence). This CDR3 has 14 residues. Here the CDR3 DNA reads TGTGCCAGCAGCCCTGGACACCAAGCAGATACGCAGTATTTT. This codes for CASSPGHQADTQYF.

The rearrangement uses TRBV7-2 and TRBJ2-7; D might be TRBD1 (6 bases). V shed 5 bases and J shed 4 bases, with 15 bases lying between them. Germline CDR1 is SGHTA and CDR2 is FQGNSA. The CDR3 runs 14 residues. This chain's CDR3 is CASSTAGTQYEQYF. CDR3 DNA: TGTGCCAGCAGCACCGCCGGGACACAATACGAGCAGTACTTC.

The chain joins TRBV19 to TRBJ1-5, with a possible D match to TRBD1 (6 bases). The germline gives CDR1 LNHDA, CDR2 SQIVND (reference sequence). Trimming removed 6 bases from V and 3 bases from J, with 15 bases in between. This CDR3 contains 15 residues. CDR3 DNA: TGTGCCAGTAGCGGACTACAGGGACTCAATCAGCCCCAGCATTTT. Translating gives CASSGLQGLNQPQHF.

This sequence joins TRBV7-6 and TRBJ1-1; 8 bases line up with TRBD1. V gave up 11 bases and J gave up 3 bases; unmatched junction bases: 11. The CDR3 has 14 amino acids. Per germline, CDR1 SGHVS and CDR2 FNYEAQ. CDR3 loop: CAAETTGAHTEAFF. For the CDR3, the DNA is TGTGCCGCGGAGACGACAGGGGCTCACACTGAAGCTTTCTTT.

The CDR3: CASLTAGGGYNEQFF. CDR3 coding DNA: TGTGCCAGCTTAACAGCGGGAGGGGGTTACAATGAGCAGTTCTTC. This chain joins TRBV6-5 and TRBJ2-1, with TRBD2 matching over 10 bases. The CDR3 length is 15 residues. The ends lost 8 bases at V and 4 bases at J; junction bases unmatched: 8. Germline V CDR1 and CDR2: MNHEY, SVGAGI.

This chain links TRBV10-3 with TRBJ2-3; 8 nucleotides align to TRBD1. After removal of 10 bases from V and 0 bases from J, the junction contained 9 bases not matched to a gene. The CDR3 runs 15 residues. Germline V gives CDR1 ENHRY, CDR2 SYGVKD. The DNA of the CDR3 is TGTGCCACCCAGACAGGGGCCTTTAGCACAGATACGCAGTATTTT. Protein: CATQTGAFSTDTQYF.

This chain uses TRBV14 with TRBJ2-5, with a tentative D call TRBD2 (5 bases). Germline values: CDR1 SGHDN, CDR2 FVKESK. Trimming took 2 bases from V and 3 from J, leaving 16 bases between them. CDR3 length: 16 amino acids. The chain's CDR3 is CASSQLSSAAKETQYF. CDR3 DNA: TGTGCCAGCAGCCAACTTTCCTCAGCGGCCAAAGAGACCCAGTACTTC.

This clone was detected only once. The gene calls are TRBV11-2 and TRBJ2-1; 9 bases are shared with TRBD2. The J segment lost 4 bases and the V segment lost 3 bases, leaving 4 bases of the junction unmatched. The CDR3 spans 15 residues. Germline lookup yields CDR1 SGHAT and CDR2 FQNNGV. CDR3 sequence (DNA): TGTGCCAGCAGCTTGGCTAGCGGGGTATACAATGAGCAGTTCTTC. Translation gives CASSLASGVYNEQFF.

This chain uses TRBV28 with TRBJ2-1, with 11 nucleotides matching TRBD2. Trimming removed 6 bases from V and 8 bases from J; junction bases left unmatched: 9. The CDR3 is made up of 15 amino acids. The V gene's germline CDR1 is MDHEN and CDR2 SYDVKM. CDR3 nucleotides: TGTGCCAGCAGAACGCTAGCGGGAGGACGGGATGAGCAGTTCTTC. Its protein is CASRTLAGGRDEQFF.

This clone was observed a single time. This chain uses TRBV5-6 with TRBJ2-7, with D maybe TRBD2 (6 bases). This CDR3 has 17 amino acids. Germline V lookup: CDR1 SGHDT, CDR2 YYEEEE. V dropped 2 bases and J dropped 6 bases, with 24 bases sitting between them. Written as DNA, the CDR3 is TGTGCCAGCAGCTTTTTCGGCCCCGGGCGGGGTGGTTCCGAGCAGTACTTC. Translation gives CASSFFGPGRGGSEQYF.

The chain carries TRBV4-2 and TRBJ2-1, with unresolved D. CDR1 and CDR2 from the germline V gene are LGHNA and YNFKEQ. V was cut by 0 bases and J by 1 base, with 10 bases left in between. The CDR3 has 16 amino acids. CDR3 residues: CASSQEGSSSYNEQFF. CDR3 DNA sequence: TGTGCCAGCAGCCAAGAGGGAAGTTCGTCCTACAATGAGCAGTTCTTC.

CDR3 nucleotides: TGTGCCAGCAGCTTAGCTGCAGTCGGACTAGGGTACGAGCAGTACTTC. Protein sequence: CASSLAAVGLGYEQYF. The V gene is TRBV11-1, the J gene TRBJ2-7; 7 bases match TRBD2. CDR3 length: 16 amino acids. The trim removed 0 bases at V and 4 bases at J, leaving 9 bases unmatched. Germline CDR1 SGHAT, CDR2 FQDESV (reference sequence).

The chain employs TRBV15 and TRBJ1-5; D is ambiguous. The V gene lost 1 base and the J gene lost 11 bases, with 15 bases spanning the gap. This CDR3 has 14 amino acids. CDR1 is LNHNV and CDR2 is YYDKDF in the germline V gene (reference sequence). CDR3 DNA sequence: TGTGCCACCAGCAGAGGCGGTGTGGGTTGGGCCCAGCATTTT. It yields the protein CATSRGGVGWAQHF.

This clone has a single count. The chain has TRBV5-4 and TRBJ2-2; D is perhaps TRBD2 (6 bases). Trimming took off 2 bases at V and 4 bases at J, with 12 bases between the two ends. The CDR3 loop spans 15 amino acids. Germline V gene lookup returns CDR1 SGHNT and CDR2 YYREEE (reference sequence). The CDR3 here is CASSLIGTFTGELFF. Written as DNA, the CDR3 is TGTGCCAGCAGCTTAATTGGGACTTTCACCGGGGAGCTGTTTTTT. Complete variable domain (other parts from reference TRBV5-4 and TRBJ2-2): ETGVTQSPTHLIKTRGQQVTLRCSSQSGHNTVSWYQQALGQGPQFIFQYYREEENGRGNFPPRFSGLQFPNYSSELNVNALELDDSALYLCASSLIGTFTGELFFGEGSRLTVL.

The chain links TRBV6-6 to TRBJ2-3; tentatively, D is TRBD2 (6 bases). This CDR3 region has 15 residues. V was trimmed by 2 bases and J by 0 bases, leaving 9 bases between them. Germline V gives CDR1 MNHNY, CDR2 SVGAGI (reference sequence). The DNA of the CDR3 is TGTGCCAGCAGTTACCCCGGGACTAGCACAGATACGCAGTATTTT. Translation gives CASSYPGTSTDTQYF.

The chain recombines TRBV5-1 with TRBJ1-1, with D possibly being TRBD1 (5 bases). The germline V gene encodes CDR1 SGHRS and CDR2 YFSETQ. V lost 8 bases to trimming and J lost 2 bases, with 10 bases between them. The CDR3 extends over 12 amino acids. The CDR3 spells CASTGQNTEAFF. In DNA, the CDR3 is TGCGCCAGTACCGGACAAAACACTGAAGCTTTCTTT.

The chain uses TRBV7-2 and TRBJ2-2; 10 positions match TRBD2. V was pared by 5 bases and J by 8 bases, with 8 bases of the junction left unmatched. CDR1 and CDR2 (germline): SGHTA, FQGNSA. The CDR3 loop spans 15 amino acids. The CDR3 bases are TGTGCCAGCAGCCCCTTAGCGGGAGGAATAGGGGAGCTGTTTTTT. This gives the protein CASSPLAGGIGELFF.

The chain recombines TRBV7-8 with TRBJ2-7; no firm D call. This CDR3 is 14 amino acids long. The germline V and J ends were trimmed by 2 bases and 0 bases, with 8 bases remaining between them. Looked up from germline, CDR1 is SGHVS and CDR2 is FQNEAQ. As DNA, the CDR3 is TGTGCCAGCAGCTTAAGGTCGGGCTCCTACGAGCAGTACTTC. Translation gives CASSLRSGSYEQYF. Supplemented by reference TRBV7-8 and TRBJ2-7, the full variable domain reads GAGVSQSPRYKVAKRGQDVALRCDPISGHVSLFWYQQALGQGPEFLTYFQNEAQLDKSGLPSDRFFAERPEGSVSTLKIQRTQQEDSAVYLCASSLRSGSYEQYFGPGTRLTVT.

In this sample, this clone turned up a few times. The V call is TRBV7-8, the J call TRBJ2-7, with D possibly being TRBD1 (7 bases). CDR1 and CDR2 (germline): SGHVS, FQNEAQ. V was cut by 1 base and J by 7 bases, with 11 bases left in between. The CDR3 sequence is 13 residues long. Here the CDR3 DNA reads TGTGCCAGCAGCTTAGGTCCAGGGGGGGAGCAGTACTTC. The encoded protein is CASSLGPGGEQYF.

This clone is a singleton in its sample. This chain links TRBV18 with TRBJ2-3; D is possibly TRBD1 or TRBD2 (5 bases each). Per germline, CDR1 KGHSH and CDR2 LQKENI. The CDR3 contains 15 residues. V lost 3 bases and J 3 bases, leaving 13 bases between the germline ends. This CDR3 reads CASSPGKGRTDTQYF. In nucleotides, the CDR3 is TGTGCCAGCTCACCCGGAAAGGGACGGACAGATACGCAGTATTTT.

In this sample, this clone turned up once. V and J are TRBV4-1 and TRBJ1-3, with D tentatively TRBD1 (6 bases). CDR3 length equals 15 residues. Germline CDR1 is MGHRA and CDR2 is YSYEKL. The germline V and J ends were trimmed by 3 bases and 3 bases, with 12 bases remaining between them. CDR3 in DNA: TGCGCCAGCAGCCAGACCGGGACATATGGAAACACCATATATTTT. Amino acid sequence: CASSQTGTYGNTIYF.

The V call is TRBV6-5, the J call TRBJ2-5, with D perhaps being TRBD1 or TRBD2 (5 bases each). With 7 bases removed from V and 5 bases from J, the gap between germline ends came to 11 bases. CDR1 is MNHEY, CDR2 SVGAGI, per germline. The CDR3 has 12 residues. The CDR3 here is CASMGPAETQYF. CDR3 sequence (DNA): TGTGCCAGCATGGGACCAGCGGAGACCCAGTACTTC.